One and the same sample provided the 9 T cell receptor beta chains below, sequenced in a study of T cell responses to AZD1222 COVID-19 vaccine. The data were produced by immunoSEQ multiplex PCR, yet TCRdb's version contains in-frame clones alone and is incomplete. The table shows 95,000 to 150,000 clones, with around 93% occurring only once. This specimen consisted of peripheral blood, obtained 28 days after the second AZD1222 dose. All receptors come from an adult who received the AZD1222 COVID-19 vaccine.

J is TRBJ2-2 and V is TRBV7-3; 7 nucleotides line up with TRBD1. Unmatched junction bases numbered 4, after V lost 5 bases and J lost 4 bases. From germline, CDR1 is SGHTA and CDR2 FQGTGA. CDR3 size: 14 residues. CDR3 amino acids: CASSPGQTTGELFF. In DNA form, the CDR3 reads TGTGCCAGCAGCCCGGGACAGACCACCGGGGAGCTGTTTTTT. The complete variable domain, with remaining parts taken from reference TRBV7-3 and TRBJ2-2, reads GAGVSQTPSNKVTEKGKYVELRCDPISGHTALYWYRQSLGQGPEFLIYFQGTGAADDSGLPNDRFFAVRPEGSVSTLKIQRTERGDSAVYLCASSPGQTTGELFFGEGSRLTVL.

The chain employs TRBV7-9 and TRBJ1-4, with TRBD1 as a possible D gene (5 bases). V lost 4 bases and J 7 bases, leaving 25 bases between the germline ends. CDR1 is SEHNR and CDR2 is FQNEAQ in the germline V gene (reference sequence). The CDR3 has 18 residues. The CDR3 sequence is CASSSPPTGEMAGEKLFF. Here the CDR3 DNA reads TGTGCCAGCAGCTCCCCCCCCACGGGGGAAATGGCAGGTGAAAAACTGTTTTTT. Full variable domain (missing parts from reference TRBV7-9 and TRBJ1-4): DTGVSQNPRHKITKRGQNVTFRCDPISEHNRLYWYRQTLGQGPEFLTYFQNEAQLEKSRLLSDRFSAERPKGSFSTLEIQRTEQGDSAMYLCASSSPPTGEMAGEKLFFGSGTQLSVL.

The rearrangement uses TRBV5-4 and TRBJ2-7; D may be TRBD2 (6 bases). CDR3 size: 14 residues. Trimming cost V 4 bases and J 2 bases, with 13 bases left between them. Looked up from germline, CDR1 is SGHNT and CDR2 is YYREEE (reference sequence). This CDR3 reads CASSPDGGTYEQYF. In DNA, the CDR3 is TGTGCCAGCAGCCCGGATGGCGGGACCTACGAGCAGTACTTC.

The genes are TRBV3-1 (or the pseudogene TRBV3-2) and TRBJ1-2; no definite D call. The CDR3 runs 15 residues. The germline V gene has CDR1 LGHDT and CDR2 YNNKEL (reference sequence). Trimming cost V 1 base and J 5 bases, with 14 bases left between them. CDR3 protein: CASSQAGASPYGYTF. The CDR3 DNA is TGTGCCAGCAGCCAAGCCGGAGCTTCCCCTTATGGCTACACCTTC.

The chain couples TRBV2 to TRBJ1-2; D perhaps matches TRBD1 (5 bases). CDR1 SNHLY and CDR2 FYNNEI come from the germline V gene. The CDR3 contains 17 residues. V was pared by 6 bases and J by 4 bases, with 24 bases between. The CDR3 DNA sequence: TGTGCCAGCAGCTACGATTCGGGCCTCCGGGGACTCTATGGCTACACCTTC. Its protein product is CASSYDSGLRGLYGYTF.

In its sample, this clone was seen a few times. J is TRBJ2-7 and V is TRBV5-1; 14 bases align to TRBD2. The germline CDR1 and CDR2 sequences are SGHRS and YFSETQ. V was pared by 4 bases and J by 2 bases, with 14 bases of the junction left unmatched. The CDR3 runs to 19 residues. The CDR3, as DNA: TGCGCCAGCAGCATACAACCCGGGACTAGCGGGGGTGGAGCCTACGAGCAGTACTTC. Translation gives CASSIQPGTSGGGAYEQYF.

The CDR3 coding sequence is TGTGCCAGCAGCTTACGGGGCCTGGGGGGCAGCAATTCACCCCTCCACTTT. This codes for CASSLRGLGGSNSPLHF. The rearrangement links TRBV11-2 to TRBJ1-6; maybe TRBD1 (6 bases). The CDR3 runs 17 residues. V lost 2 bases and J 7 bases, leaving 18 bases between the germline ends. The germline gives CDR1 SGHAT, CDR2 FQNNGV.

The chain links TRBV24-1 to TRBJ2-1; D unresolved. Germline CDR1 is KGHDR and CDR2 is SFDVKD. With 3 bases removed from V and 9 bases from J, the gap between germline ends came to 5 bases. There are 11 residues in the CDR3. Here the CDR3 reads CATSDLGEQFF. The CDR3 bases are TGTGCCACCAGTGATCTGGGTGAGCAGTTCTTC.

This clone was detected once. The chain has TRBV5-8 and TRBJ2-3; D not resolved. The germline gives CDR1 SGHTS, CDR2 YDEGEE. The V end lost 3 bases, the J end lost 6 bases, and 8 bases lay between the germline ends. The CDR3 is made up of 12 amino acids. The CDR3 DNA sequence: TGTGCCAGCAGCTCTCAGGCGGATACGCAGTATTTT. As protein: CASSSQADTQYF.